Listed below are T cell receptor beta chains from one sample, sequenced in a study of yellow fever vaccine responses in identical twins. Via MiXCR, TCRdb re-called the RT-PCR reads, giving one row per CDR3 protein. The profile covers roughly 1,100 distinct CDR3 sequences, with 80% to 85% appearing a single time and about a quarter taken by the ten largest. The starting material was T cells from blood (PBMCs), unsorted or a sorted subset (not recorded which), obtained before or after yellow fever vaccination (not recorded which). Every receptor here comes from a female donor who received the yellow fever vaccine. Each CDR3 is given with its conserved first and last residue. Fields, in order: J gene, clone size, V gene, D gene, CDR3 DNA, CDR3 protein. A D gene is named only where the DNA matches it firmly. Only some rows state a clone size, as once, few, many or a class for expanded clones.

j_gene: TRBJ2-3
abundance: few
v_gene: TRBV6-5
d_gene: TRBD1
CDR3nt: TGTGCCAGCAGTTCTCACAGGGGGCTCATAGCAGATACGCAGTATTTT
CDR3aa: CASSSHRGLIADTQYF

j_gene: TRBJ1-2
abundance: NA
v_gene: TRBV30
d_gene: NA
CDR3nt: TGTGCCTACCGCTGGGGGCAGGATGGCTACACCTTC
CDR3aa: CAYRWGQDGYTF

j_gene: TRBJ1-2
abundance: NA
v_gene: TRBV7-9
d_gene: TRBD1
CDR3nt: TGTGCCAGCAGACCGGGACAGGGGGCCTATGGCTACACCTTC
CDR3aa: CASRPGQGAYGYTF

j_gene: TRBJ2-1
abundance: NA
v_gene: TRBV11-2
d_gene: NA
CDR3nt: TGTGCCAGCACTTCAAGGTCCAGCTCCTACAATGAGCAGTTCTTC
CDR3aa: CASTSRSSSYNEQFF

j_gene: TRBJ1-5
abundance: NA
v_gene: TRBV27
d_gene: NA
CDR3nt: TGTGCCAGCAGTTCTCAGGGGTTGGGTCAGCCCCAGCATTTT
CDR3aa: CASSSQGLGQPQHF

j_gene: TRBJ1-2
abundance: few
v_gene: TRBV6-1
d_gene: TRBD1
CDR3nt: TGTGCCAGCAGTGCGCGGACAGGTTTTGGCTACACCTTC
CDR3aa: CASSARTGFGYTF

j_gene: TRBJ1-1
abundance: NA
v_gene: TRBV12-3/TRBV12-4
d_gene: NA
CDR3nt: TGTGCCAGCAGTATTGCAGGAGGGGGAAACACTGAAGCTTTCTTT
CDR3aa: CASSIAGGGNTEAFF

j_gene: TRBJ1-1
abundance: NA
v_gene: TRBV12-3/TRBV12-4
d_gene: NA
CDR3nt: TGTGCCAGCAGTTCGGCCGGTGGGGGCACTGAAGCTTTCTTT
CDR3aa: CASSSAGGGTEAFF

j_gene: TRBJ2-1
abundance: NA
v_gene: TRBV11-1
d_gene: NA
CDR3nt: TGTGCCAGCAGCTTCGGCGGGACGGAGCAGTTCTTC
CDR3aa: CASSFGGTEQFF

j_gene: TRBJ2-1
abundance: NA
v_gene: TRBV6-2/TRBV6-3
d_gene: TRBD2
CDR3nt: TGTGCCAGCAACAATGGACTAGTTGGCTACAATGAGCAGTTCTTC
CDR3aa: CASNNGLVGYNEQFF

j_gene: TRBJ1-1
abundance: few
v_gene: TRBV15
d_gene: NA
CDR3nt: TGTGCCACCAGCAGAGATCTCCTCCGGGCTGAAGCTTTCTTT
CDR3aa: CATSRDLLRAEAFF

j_gene: TRBJ1-5
abundance: NA
v_gene: TRBV6-1
d_gene: NA
CDR3nt: TGTGCCAGCAGCACGGCGCCATATAGCAATCAGCCCCAGCATTTT
CDR3aa: CASSTAPYSNQPQHF

j_gene: TRBJ1-3
abundance: NA
v_gene: TRBV4-3
d_gene: NA
CDR3nt: TGCGCCAGCAGCCAAGATGGGGGGACACCAAACACCATATATTTT
CDR3aa: CASSQDGGTPNTIYF

j_gene: TRBJ1-2
abundance: NA
v_gene: TRBV10-3
d_gene: TRBD1
CDR3nt: TGTGCCATCAGTGCAGGACAGGGCCCCTCTAGAGGCTACACCTTC
CDR3aa: CAISAGQGPSRGYTF

j_gene: TRBJ1-6
abundance: once
v_gene: TRBV6-2/TRBV6-3
d_gene: NA
CDR3nt: TGTGCCAGCAGTTACTCCGCCGGGTCCTCCTATAATTCACCCCTCCACTTT
CDR3aa: CASSYSAGSSYNSPLHF

j_gene: TRBJ2-3
abundance: NA
v_gene: TRBV7-1
d_gene: TRBD2
CDR3nt: TGTGCCAGCAGCTCGAGCCTGGGCGGGGGGCCTGGAGATACGCAGTATTTT
CDR3aa: CASSSSLGGGPGDTQYF

j_gene: TRBJ2-7
abundance: NA
v_gene: TRBV19
d_gene: NA
CDR3nt: TGTGGAACGAAGGAGTATATTTCGGAGGCGGAAAGCTCCTACGAGCAGTACTTC
CDR3aa: CGTKEYISEAESSYEQYF

j_gene: TRBJ2-7
abundance: NA
v_gene: TRBV10-3
d_gene: TRBD2
CDR3nt: TGTGCCATCAGTGAGACTAGCGGCAACTACGAGCAGTACTTC
CDR3aa: CAISETSGNYEQYF

j_gene: TRBJ2-1
abundance: NA
v_gene: TRBV6-1
d_gene: TRBD2
CDR3nt: TGTGCCAGCAGTCCACTTCGGACTAGCTCCTACAATGAGCAGTTCTTC
CDR3aa: CASSPLRTSSYNEQFF

j_gene: TRBJ2-1
abundance: NA
v_gene: TRBV4-1
d_gene: NA
CDR3nt: TGCGCCAGCAGCCAAGGGCCCTACAATGAGCAGTTCTTC
CDR3aa: CASSQGPYNEQFF

j_gene: TRBJ2-3
abundance: once
v_gene: TRBV19
d_gene: TRBD1
CDR3nt: TGTGCCAGTAGACAGGGGGCAGATACGCAGTATTTT
CDR3aa: CASRQGADTQYF

j_gene: TRBJ1-6
abundance: once
v_gene: TRBV6-1
d_gene: TRBD1
CDR3nt: TGTGCCAGCAGTGAACGGGACAGGGAACCTAATTCACCCCTCCACTTT
CDR3aa: CASSERDREPNSPLHF

j_gene: TRBJ1-1
abundance: NA
v_gene: TRBV12-3/TRBV12-4
d_gene: NA
CDR3nt: TGTGCCAGCAGTTCTAACAGTCTCCTAATGAACACTGAAGCTTTCTTT
CDR3aa: CASSSNSLLMNTEAFF

j_gene: TRBJ2-7
abundance: NA
v_gene: TRBV11-3
d_gene: NA
CDR3nt: TGTGCCGTGCCGGGACGGATTTCCTACGAGCAGTACTTC
CDR3aa: CAVPGRISYEQYF

j_gene: TRBJ2-3
abundance: NA
v_gene: TRBV24-1
d_gene: NA
CDR3nt: TGTGCCACCAGTGATACGACGGCTAGCACAGATACGCAGTATTTT
CDR3aa: CATSDTTASTDTQYF

j_gene: TRBJ1-1
abundance: NA
v_gene: TRBV12-3/TRBV12-4
d_gene: NA
CDR3nt: TGTGCCAGCAGTTTAGGGCCGAACACTGAAGCTTTCTTT
CDR3aa: CASSLGPNTEAFF

j_gene: TRBJ2-5
abundance: NA
v_gene: TRBV24-1
d_gene: NA
CDR3nt: TGTGCCACCAGTGATTTAGAGACCCAGTACTTC
CDR3aa: CATSDLETQYF

j_gene: TRBJ2-1
abundance: NA
v_gene: TRBV30
d_gene: NA
CDR3nt: TGTGCCTGGAGGGGGGGCCTGAGCTCCTACAATGAGCAGTTCTTC
CDR3aa: CAWRGGLSSYNEQFF

j_gene: TRBJ2-5
abundance: once
v_gene: TRBV7-2
d_gene: TRBD2
CDR3nt: TGTGCCAGCAGCTCCCAGGGAGGGACGGAGACCCAGTACTTC
CDR3aa: CASSSQGGTETQYF

j_gene: TRBJ1-6
abundance: NA
v_gene: TRBV4-2
d_gene: NA
CDR3nt: TGTGCCAGCAGCCTCCCAACCCGTAATTCACCCCTCCACTTT
CDR3aa: CASSLPTRNSPLHF

j_gene: TRBJ2-1
abundance: large
v_gene: TRBV4-3
d_gene: TRBD2
CDR3nt: TGCGCCAGCAGCCAGGATAGCGGGAGCTCCTACAATGAGCAGTTCTTC
CDR3aa: CASSQDSGSSYNEQFF

j_gene: TRBJ1-2
abundance: NA
v_gene: TRBV7-9
d_gene: NA
CDR3nt: TGTGCCAGCAGCTTAGCTGAACTCTATGGCTACACCTTC
CDR3aa: CASSLAELYGYTF

j_gene: TRBJ2-3
abundance: NA
v_gene: TRBV20-1
d_gene: NA
CDR3nt: TGCAGTGCTAGCCTACAAGCAGATACGCAGTATTTT
CDR3aa: CSASLQADTQYF

j_gene: TRBJ2-1
abundance: NA
v_gene: TRBV20-1
d_gene: NA
CDR3nt: TGCAGTGCTAGGGACGCCGTGACTAGAACCAATGAGCAGTTCTTC
CDR3aa: CSARDAVTRTNEQFF

j_gene: TRBJ2-5
abundance: NA
v_gene: TRBV7-2
d_gene: TRBD1
CDR3nt: TGTGCCAGCAGCGGACGGACAGGAGTGTACCAAGAGACCCAGTACTTC
CDR3aa: CASSGRTGVYQETQYF

j_gene: TRBJ2-1
abundance: few
v_gene: TRBV20-1
d_gene: NA
CDR3nt: TGCAGTGCTAGAGGGCAGGGAAATAACAATGAGCAGTTCTTC
CDR3aa: CSARGQGNNNEQFF

j_gene: TRBJ1-3
abundance: few
v_gene: TRBV30
d_gene: NA
CDR3nt: TGTGCCTGGAGTGGGACCGGCGGCTCTGGAAACACCATATATTTT
CDR3aa: CAWSGTGGSGNTIYF

j_gene: TRBJ1-2
abundance: NA
v_gene: TRBV2
d_gene: NA
CDR3nt: TGTGCCAGCAGTGAAGGCCCGGGGGGGACCTATGGCTACACCTTC
CDR3aa: CASSEGPGGTYGYTF

j_gene: TRBJ1-3
abundance: NA
v_gene: TRBV21-1
d_gene: NA
CDR3nt: TGTGCCAGCAGCAGCCCCGACGAGTTCTCTGGAAACACCATATATTTT
CDR3aa: CASSSPDEFSGNTIYF

j_gene: TRBJ2-1
abundance: NA
v_gene: TRBV12-3/TRBV12-4
d_gene: NA
CDR3nt: TGTGCCAGCAGTCTCCGGACAGATCCTTGGGATGAGCAGTTCTTC
CDR3aa: CASSLRTDPWDEQFF

j_gene: TRBJ2-1
abundance: NA
v_gene: TRBV14
d_gene: TRBD2
CDR3nt: TGTGCCAGCAGCCAAGACCCTCGGGGCGGGGGGGCGAATGAGCAGTTCTTC
CDR3aa: CASSQDPRGGGANEQFF

j_gene: TRBJ2-2
abundance: NA
v_gene: TRBV6-2/TRBV6-3
d_gene: TRBD1
CDR3nt: TGTGCCAGCAGTTACTCGATTCTACAGGGGGGTACCGGGGAGCTGTTTTTT
CDR3aa: CASSYSILQGGTGELFF

j_gene: TRBJ1-2
abundance: few
v_gene: TRBV13
d_gene: TRBD1
CDR3nt: TGTGCCAGCAGCGTGACAGGGAGATATGGCTACACCTTC
CDR3aa: CASSVTGRYGYTF

j_gene: TRBJ1-1
abundance: NA
v_gene: TRBV6-1
d_gene: NA
CDR3nt: TGTGCCAGCAGTCAGACCCCTGAAAGTGAAGCTTTCTTT
CDR3aa: CASSQTPESEAFF

j_gene: TRBJ2-1
abundance: NA
v_gene: TRBV20-1
d_gene: TRBD2
CDR3nt: TGCAGTGCTATGGCGGGAGTAATTGAGCAGTTCTTC
CDR3aa: CSAMAGVIEQFF

j_gene: TRBJ2-1
abundance: NA
v_gene: TRBV11-2
d_gene: NA
CDR3nt: TGTGCCAGCAGCCATAATCAACGGGGGCCCTCAGGGTACAATGAGCAGTTCTTC
CDR3aa: CASSHNQRGPSGYNEQFF

j_gene: TRBJ2-5
abundance: NA
v_gene: TRBV10-3
d_gene: NA
CDR3nt: TGTGCCATCAGTGGATCCCTGGGGGGCGAGGAGACCCAGTACTTC
CDR3aa: CAISGSLGGEETQYF

j_gene: TRBJ2-1
abundance: NA
v_gene: TRBV4-3
d_gene: NA
CDR3nt: TGCGCCAGCAGCGGGCACCGGAGCTCCTACAATGAGCAGTTCTTC
CDR3aa: CASSGHRSSYNEQFF

j_gene: TRBJ2-1
abundance: once
v_gene: TRBV6-2/TRBV6-3
d_gene: NA
CDR3nt: TGTGCCAGCAGTTACTATTGGGGAGCCTACAATGAGCAGTTCTTC
CDR3aa: CASSYYWGAYNEQFF